This TCR beta chain was observed in a study of shared clonotypes between healthy human individuals. Assay: immunoSEQ multiplex PCR; the TCRdb copy retains only in-frame clones and omits some. The sample has 900,000 to 1,200,000 clones, around 78% seen once. CDR1 is SGHRS, CDR2 YFSETQ, per germline. Trimming removed 4 bases from V and 2 bases from J; junction bases left unmatched: 4. CDR3 length equals 14 residues. All donors were Caucasian adults living in Nashville, Tennessee. Naive CD4+ cells were CD45RA-selected; the remaining cells were memory. This receptor was identified in a man between 18 and 29 years old in good health. Some clones in this sample may be carry-over from other donors' samples. The chain links TRBV5-1 to TRBJ2-3, with TRBD2 matching 7 bases. The source material was memory CD4+ T cells from PBMCs. Subset specified: CD45RA-negative fraction. This chain's CDR3 is CASSGRENTDTQYF. CDR3 in DNA: TGCGCCAGCAGCGGGCGGGAGAACACAGATACGCAGTATTTT.